This TCR beta chain appears in the sequencing data of a study of OX40 agonist ivuxolimab in advanced cancers. Findings and caveats of the study: Normalized expansion of T-cell clones was also low for some nonresponders. The study found among the lowest clonal expansion in partial responders at 0.1-3.0 mg/kg.

For this clone: Its antigen is not identified.

The protocol was immunoSEQ multiplex PCR, while the TCRdb copy is restricted to in-frame clones and leaves out a portion. The repertoire holds 50,000 to 65,000 clones, with 85% to 95% as singletons. The CDR3 has 15 residues. Looked up from germline, CDR1 is GTSNPN and CDR2 is SVGIG (reference sequence). The V gene end was trimmed by 0 bases and the J gene end by 7 bases; junction bases not matched to a gene: 5. The chain joins TRBV30 to TRBJ2-1; 11 bases line up with TRBD2. This TCR came from an adult with an advanced solid tumor such as melanoma, head and neck, liver or kidney cancer. The source was CD4+ or CD8+ T cells sorted from blood, collected in a trial of the OX40 agonist ivuxolimab. In DNA form, the CDR3 reads TGTGCCTGGAGTGTACTAGCGGGAGCTCCTAATGAGCAGTTCTTC. This sequence encodes CAWSVLAGAPNEQFF.